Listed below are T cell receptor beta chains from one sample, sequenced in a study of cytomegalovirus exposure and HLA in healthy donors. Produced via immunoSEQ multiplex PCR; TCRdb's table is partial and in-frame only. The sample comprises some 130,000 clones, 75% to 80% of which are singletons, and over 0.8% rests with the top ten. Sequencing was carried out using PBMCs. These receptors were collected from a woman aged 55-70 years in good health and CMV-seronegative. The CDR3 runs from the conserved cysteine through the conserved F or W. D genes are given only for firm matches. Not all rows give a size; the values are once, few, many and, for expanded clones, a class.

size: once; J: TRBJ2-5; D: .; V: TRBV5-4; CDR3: CASSLAGSARGETQYF; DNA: TGTGCCAGCAGCTTGGCAGGGTCGGCCAGGGGAGAGACCCAGTACTTC
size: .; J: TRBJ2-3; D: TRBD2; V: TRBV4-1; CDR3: CASSQAGLAGADTQYF; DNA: TGCGCCAGCAGCCAAGCCGGACTAGCGGGAGCTGATACGCAGTATTTT
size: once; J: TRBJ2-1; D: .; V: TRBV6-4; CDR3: CASSLGRGSYNEQFF; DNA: TGTGCCAGCTCCCTGGGGCGGGGCTCCTACAATGAGCAGTTCTTC
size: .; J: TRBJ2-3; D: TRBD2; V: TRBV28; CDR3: CASNSGGVADTQYF; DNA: TGTGCCAGCAACTCGGGGGGGGTCGCAGATACGCAGTATTTT
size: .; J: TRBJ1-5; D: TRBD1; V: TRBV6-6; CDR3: CASSPIGQGGNQPQHF; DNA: TGTGCCAGCAGTCCCATCGGACAGGGGGGGAATCAGCCCCAGCATTTT
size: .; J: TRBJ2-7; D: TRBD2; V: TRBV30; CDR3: CAWSVRLAEYEQYF; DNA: TGTGCCTGGAGTGTACGACTAGCGGAATACGAGCAGTACTTC
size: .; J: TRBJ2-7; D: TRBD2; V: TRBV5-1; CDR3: CASSPGGTRTPYEQYF; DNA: TGCGCCAGCAGCCCGGGGGGGACTCGCACCCCGTACGAGCAGTACTTC
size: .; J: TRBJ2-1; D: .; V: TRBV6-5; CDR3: CASRYIAGNEQFF; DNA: TGTGCCAGCAGGTACATAGCTGGGAATGAGCAGTTCTTC
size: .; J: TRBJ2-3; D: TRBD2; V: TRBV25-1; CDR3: CASSEGETSGSWTDTQYF; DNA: TGTGCCAGCAGTGAAGGGGAGACTAGCGGTTCGTGGACAGATACGCAGTATTTT
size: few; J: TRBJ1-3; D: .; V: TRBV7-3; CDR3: CASRPDQGNTIYF; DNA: TGTGCCAGCAGGCCAGACCAGGGGAACACCATATATTTT
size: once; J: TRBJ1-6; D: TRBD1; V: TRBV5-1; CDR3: CASSPLQGDSYNSPLHF; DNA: TGCGCCAGCAGCCCACTACAGGGGGATTCCTATAATTCACCCCTCCACTTT
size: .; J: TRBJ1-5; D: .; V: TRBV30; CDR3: CAWSMENNQPQHF; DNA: TGTGCCTGGAGCATGGAGAACAATCAGCCCCAGCATTTT
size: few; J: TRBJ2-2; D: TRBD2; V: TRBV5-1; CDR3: CASSLRAAGDTGELFF; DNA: TGCGCCAGCAGCCTTCGGGCGGCGGGGGACACCGGGGAGCTGTTTTTT
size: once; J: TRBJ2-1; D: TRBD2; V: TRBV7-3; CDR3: CASRGRPGLAGGSYNEQFF; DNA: TGTGCCAGCAGGGGCCGACCGGGACTAGCGGGGGGCTCCTACAATGAGCAGTTCTTC
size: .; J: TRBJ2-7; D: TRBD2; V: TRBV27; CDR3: CASSLGTSGTPVGEQYF; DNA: TGTGCCAGCAGCCTGGGGACTAGCGGGACCCCGGTCGGAGAGCAGTACTTC
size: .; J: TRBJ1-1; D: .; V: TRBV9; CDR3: CASSVEGGLYTEAFF; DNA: TGTGCCAGCAGCGTAGAGGGGGGGTTATACACTGAAGCTTTCTTT
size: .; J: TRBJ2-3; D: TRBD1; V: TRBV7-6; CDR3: CASRTQGSTDTQYF; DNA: TGTGCCAGCAGAACACAGGGGAGCACAGATACGCAGTATTTT
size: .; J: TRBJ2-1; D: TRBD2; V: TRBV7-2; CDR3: CASSLRTSGHNEQFF; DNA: TGTGCCAGCAGCTTGCGGACTAGCGGCCACAATGAGCAGTTCTTC
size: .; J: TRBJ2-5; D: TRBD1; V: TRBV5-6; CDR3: CASSLVGQGTQETQYF; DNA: TGTGCCAGCAGCTTGGTGGGACAGGGGACTCAAGAGACCCAGTACTTC
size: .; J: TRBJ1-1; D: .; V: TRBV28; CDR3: CASSAGLGFAEAFF; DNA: TGTGCCAGCAGCGCCGGTCTCGGTTTCGCTGAAGCTTTCTTT
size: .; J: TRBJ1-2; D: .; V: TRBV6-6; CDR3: CASSLTGSIYGYTF; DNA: TGTGCCAGCAGTTTGACAGGCTCCATCTATGGCTACACCTTC
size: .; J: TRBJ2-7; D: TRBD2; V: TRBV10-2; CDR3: CASRGLAGGGEQYF; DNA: TGCGCCAGCAGGGGACTAGCGGGGGGGGGCGAGCAGTACTTC
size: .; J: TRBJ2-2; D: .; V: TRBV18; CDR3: CASSPSGFRGNTGELFF; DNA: TGTGCCAGCTCACCAAGTGGTTTCAGGGGGAACACCGGGGAGCTGTTTTTT
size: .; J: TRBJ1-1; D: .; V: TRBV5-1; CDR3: CASRLGVSNTEAFF; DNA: TGCGCCAGCAGATTGGGCGTCTCGAACACTGAAGCTTTCTTT
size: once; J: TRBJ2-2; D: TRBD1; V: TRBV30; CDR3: CAWSLRQGSTGELFF; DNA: TGTGCCTGGAGTTTGAGACAGGGTAGCACCGGGGAGCTGTTTTTT
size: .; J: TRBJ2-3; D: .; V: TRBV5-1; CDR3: CASSLVQGSADTQYF; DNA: TGCGCCAGCAGCTTGGTTCAGGGGTCCGCAGATACGCAGTATTTT
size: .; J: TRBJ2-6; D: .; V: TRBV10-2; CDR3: CASSELGAIGANVLTF; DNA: TGCGCCAGCAGTGAGCTGGGGGCGATTGGGGCCAACGTCCTGACTTTC
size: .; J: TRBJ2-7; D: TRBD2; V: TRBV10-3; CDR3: CAINLAGGFNGEQYF; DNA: TGTGCCATCAATCTAGCGGGGGGTTTTAACGGCGAGCAGTACTTC
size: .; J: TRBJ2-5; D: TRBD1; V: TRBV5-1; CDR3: CASSFDRGETQYF; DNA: TGCGCCAGCAGCTTTGACAGGGGAGAGACCCAGTACTTC
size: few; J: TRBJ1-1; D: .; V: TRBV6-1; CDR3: CASSTGRDTEAFF; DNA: TGTGCCAGTAGTACCGGGAGGGACACTGAAGCTTTCTTT
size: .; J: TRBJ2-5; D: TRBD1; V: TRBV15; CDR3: CATSREQGPQETQYF; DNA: TGTGCCACCAGCAGAGAACAGGGGCCCCAAGAGACCCAGTACTTC
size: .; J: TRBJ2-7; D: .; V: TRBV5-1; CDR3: CASSLVGGEQYF; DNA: TGCGCCAGCAGCTTGGTTGGCGGCGAGCAGTACTTC
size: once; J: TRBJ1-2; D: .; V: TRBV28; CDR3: CATLPGANYGYTF; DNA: TGTGCCACCCTGCCCGGGGCTAACTATGGCTACACCTTC
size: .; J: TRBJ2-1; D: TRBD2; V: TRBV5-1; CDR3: CASSSGTSDHNEQFF; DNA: TGCGCCAGCAGTTCCGGGACTAGCGACCACAATGAGCAGTTCTTC
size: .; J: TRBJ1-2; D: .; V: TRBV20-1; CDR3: CSAASRGGYTF; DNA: TGCAGTGCTGCCAGCAGGGGCGGCTACACCTTC
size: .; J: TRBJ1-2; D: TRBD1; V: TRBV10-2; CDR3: CASRGWDRGAYGYTF; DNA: TGCGCCAGCAGGGGTTGGGACAGGGGAGCCTATGGCTACACCTTC
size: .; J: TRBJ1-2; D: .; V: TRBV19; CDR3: CASSIGGGYTF; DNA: TGTGCCAGTAGTATCGGGGGGGGCTACACCTTC
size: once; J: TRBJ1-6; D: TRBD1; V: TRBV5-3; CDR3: CARSSHIKGTEIPYNSPLHF; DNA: TGTGCCAGAAGCTCCCACATTAAGGGGACAGAGATACCATATAATTCACCCCTCCACTTT
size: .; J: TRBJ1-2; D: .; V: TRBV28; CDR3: CASTPPTGVGYTF; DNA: TGTGCCAGCACCCCCCCGACGGGGGTTGGCTACACCTTC
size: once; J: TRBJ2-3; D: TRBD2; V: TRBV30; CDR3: CAWSGDDSGSDTQYF; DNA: TGTGCCTGGAGTGGGGACGATAGCGGGAGTGATACGCAGTATTTT
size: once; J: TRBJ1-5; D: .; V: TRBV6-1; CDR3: CASSGLGGQPQHF; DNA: TGTGCCAGCAGCGGACTCGGGGGTCAGCCCCAGCATTTT
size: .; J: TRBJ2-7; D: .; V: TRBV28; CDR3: CASSLEGLTYEQYF; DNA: TGTGCCAGCAGTTTAGAGGGATTAACCTACGAGCAGTACTTC
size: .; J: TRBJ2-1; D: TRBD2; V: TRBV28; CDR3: CASTPGSSGTSSSYNEQFF; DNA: TGTGCCAGCACCCCAGGCTCGTCCGGGACTAGTTCATCCTACAATGAGCAGTTCTTC
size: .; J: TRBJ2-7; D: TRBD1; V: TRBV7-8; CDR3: CASSLGTGFGGEQYF; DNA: TGTGCCAGCAGCCTCGGGACAGGGTTCGGAGGCGAGCAGTACTTC
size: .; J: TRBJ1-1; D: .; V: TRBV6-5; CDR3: CASSTLAVNTEAFF; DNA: TGTGCCAGCTCTACCCTTGCGGTGAACACTGAAGCTTTCTTT
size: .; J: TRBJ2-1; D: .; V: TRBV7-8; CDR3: CASSFRDTYNEQFF; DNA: TGTGCCAGCAGCTTCCGGGACACCTACAATGAGCAGTTCTTC
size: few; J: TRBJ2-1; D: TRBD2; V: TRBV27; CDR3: CASSLSAGGAYNEQFF; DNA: TGTGCCAGCAGTTTATCCGCGGGGGGGGCCTACAATGAGCAGTTCTTC
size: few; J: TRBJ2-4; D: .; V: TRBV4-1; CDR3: CASSQDHGIAKNIQYF; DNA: TGCGCCAGCAGCCAAGACCACGGGATAGCCAAAAACATTCAGTACTTC
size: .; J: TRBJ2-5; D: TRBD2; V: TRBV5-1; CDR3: CASSYTSGGQETQYF; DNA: TGCGCCAGCAGCTACACGTCGGGGGGCCAAGAGACCCAGTACTTC
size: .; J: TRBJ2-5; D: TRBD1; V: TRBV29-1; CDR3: CSVNPSGTVKETQYF; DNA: TGCAGCGTTAATCCCTCCGGGACAGTAAAAGAGACCCAGTACTTC
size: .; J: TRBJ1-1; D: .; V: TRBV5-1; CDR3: CASTATAANTEAFF; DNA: TGCGCCAGCACCGCGACAGCAGCGAACACTGAAGCTTTCTTT
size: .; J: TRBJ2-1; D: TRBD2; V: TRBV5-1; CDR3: CATALLAGGPPYNEQFF; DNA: TGCGCCACAGCTCTCCTAGCGGGAGGTCCTCCCTACAATGAGCAGTTCTTC
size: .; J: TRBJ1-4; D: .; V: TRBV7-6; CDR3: CASIPTGGRNEKLFF; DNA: TGTGCCAGCATCCCTACCGGGGGGCGTAATGAAAAACTGTTTTTT
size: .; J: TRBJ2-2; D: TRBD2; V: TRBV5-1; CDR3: CASSPSTSNTGELFF; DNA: TGCGCCAGCAGCCCCTCGACTAGCAACACCGGGGAGCTGTTTTTT
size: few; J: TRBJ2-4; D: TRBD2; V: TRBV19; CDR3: CASRPQGEGKNIQYF; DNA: TGTGCCAGTCGCCCCCAAGGGGAGGGCAAAAACATTCAGTACTTC
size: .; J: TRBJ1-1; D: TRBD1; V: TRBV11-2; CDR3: CASSFGDRGIEAFF; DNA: TGTGCCAGCAGCTTCGGGGACAGGGGAATTGAAGCTTTCTTT